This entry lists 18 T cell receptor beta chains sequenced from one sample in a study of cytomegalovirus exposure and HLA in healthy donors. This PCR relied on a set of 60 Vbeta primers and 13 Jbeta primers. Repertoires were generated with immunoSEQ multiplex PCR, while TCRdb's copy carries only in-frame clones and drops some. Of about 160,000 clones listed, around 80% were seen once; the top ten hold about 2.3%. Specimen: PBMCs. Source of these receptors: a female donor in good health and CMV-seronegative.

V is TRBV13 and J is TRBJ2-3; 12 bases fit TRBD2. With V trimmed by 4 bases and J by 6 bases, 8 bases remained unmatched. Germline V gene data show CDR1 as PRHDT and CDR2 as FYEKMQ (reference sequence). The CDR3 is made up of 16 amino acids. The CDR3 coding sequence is TGTGCCAGCAGCTCGCCTAGCGGGGGGGCCGGGGATACGCAGTATTTT. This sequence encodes CASSSPSGGAGDTQYF.

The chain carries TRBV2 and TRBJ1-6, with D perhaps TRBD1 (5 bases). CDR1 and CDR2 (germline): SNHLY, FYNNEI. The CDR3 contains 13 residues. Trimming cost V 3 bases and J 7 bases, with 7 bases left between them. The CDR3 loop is CASSDNRNSPLHF. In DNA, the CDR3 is TGTGCCAGCAGTGATAACAGGAATTCACCCCTCCACTTT.

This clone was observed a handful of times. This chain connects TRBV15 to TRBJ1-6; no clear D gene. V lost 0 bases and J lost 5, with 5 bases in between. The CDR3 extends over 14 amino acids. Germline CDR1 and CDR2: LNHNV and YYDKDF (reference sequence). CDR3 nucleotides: TGTGCCACCAGCAGAGATCCCGATAATTCACCCCTCCACTTT. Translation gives CATSRDPDNSPLHF.

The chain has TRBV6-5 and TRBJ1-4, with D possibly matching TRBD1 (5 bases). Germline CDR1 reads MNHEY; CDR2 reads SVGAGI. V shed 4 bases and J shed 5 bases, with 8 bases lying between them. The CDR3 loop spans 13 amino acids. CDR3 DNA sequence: TGTGCCAGCAGTTCGACAGAGAATGAAAAACTGTTTTTT. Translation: CASSSTENEKLFF.

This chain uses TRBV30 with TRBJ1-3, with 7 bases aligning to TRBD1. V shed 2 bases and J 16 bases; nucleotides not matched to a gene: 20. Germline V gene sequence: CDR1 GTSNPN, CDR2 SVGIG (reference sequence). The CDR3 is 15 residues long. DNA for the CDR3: TGTGCCTGGAGTACAGTTTCCGGGACAGTGCCCCTGGGGTATTTT. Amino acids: CAWSTVSGTVPLGYF.

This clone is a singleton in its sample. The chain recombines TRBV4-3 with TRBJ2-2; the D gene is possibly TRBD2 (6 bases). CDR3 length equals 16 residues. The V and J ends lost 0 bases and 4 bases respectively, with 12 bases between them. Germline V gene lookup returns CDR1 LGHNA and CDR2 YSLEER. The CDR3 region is CASSQDGGAGTGELFF. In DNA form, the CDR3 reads TGCGCCAGCAGCCAAGATGGAGGAGCGGGCACCGGGGAGCTGTTTTTT.

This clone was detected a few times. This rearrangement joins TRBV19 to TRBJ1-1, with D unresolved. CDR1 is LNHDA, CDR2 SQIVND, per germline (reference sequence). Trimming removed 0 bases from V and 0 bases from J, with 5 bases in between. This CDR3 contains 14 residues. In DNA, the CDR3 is TGTGCCAGTAGTATAGAGGCAGTGAACACTGAAGCTTTCTTT. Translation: CASSIEAVNTEAFF.

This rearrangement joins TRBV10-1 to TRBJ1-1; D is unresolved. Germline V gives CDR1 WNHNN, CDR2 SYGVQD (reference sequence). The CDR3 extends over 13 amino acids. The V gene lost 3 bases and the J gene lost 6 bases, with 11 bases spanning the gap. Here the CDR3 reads CASSDSPPAEAFF. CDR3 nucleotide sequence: TGCGCCAGCAGTGATTCCCCTCCGGCTGAAGCTTTCTTT.

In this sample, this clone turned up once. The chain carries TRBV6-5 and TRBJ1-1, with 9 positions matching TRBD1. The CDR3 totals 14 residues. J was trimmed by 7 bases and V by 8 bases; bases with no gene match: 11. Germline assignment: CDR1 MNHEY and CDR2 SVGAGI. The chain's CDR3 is CASATGDRVGEAFF. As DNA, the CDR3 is TGTGCCAGCGCTACGGGGGACAGGGTTGGTGAAGCTTTCTTT.

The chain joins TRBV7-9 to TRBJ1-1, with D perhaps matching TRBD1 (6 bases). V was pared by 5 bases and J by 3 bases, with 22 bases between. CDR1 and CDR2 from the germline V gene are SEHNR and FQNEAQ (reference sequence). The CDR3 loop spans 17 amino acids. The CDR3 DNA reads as TGTGCCAGCAGCACATTCGACAGACTCAAGGGGGACACTGAAGCTTTCTTT. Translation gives CASSTFDRLKGDTEAFF.

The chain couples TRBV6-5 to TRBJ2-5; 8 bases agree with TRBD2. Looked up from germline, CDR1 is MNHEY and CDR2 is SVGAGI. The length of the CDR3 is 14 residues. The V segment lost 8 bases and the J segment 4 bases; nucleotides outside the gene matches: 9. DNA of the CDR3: TGTGCCAGCTGCCGGGAGGGGGGCTTAGAGACCCAGTACTTC. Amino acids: CASCREGGLETQYF.

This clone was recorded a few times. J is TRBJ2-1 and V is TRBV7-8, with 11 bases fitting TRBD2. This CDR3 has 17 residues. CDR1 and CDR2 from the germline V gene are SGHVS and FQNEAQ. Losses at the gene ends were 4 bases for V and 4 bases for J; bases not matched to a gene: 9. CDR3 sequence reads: CASSSEATSGAYNEQFF. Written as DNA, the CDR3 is TGTGCCAGCAGCTCTGAGGCGACTAGCGGGGCTTACAATGAGCAGTTCTTC. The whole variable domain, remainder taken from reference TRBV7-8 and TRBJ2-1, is GAGVSQSPRYKVAKRGQDVALRCDPISGHVSLFWYQQALGQGPEFLTYFQNEAQLDKSGLPSDRFFAERPEGSVSTLKIQRTQQEDSAVYLCASSSEATSGAYNEQFFGPGTRLTVL.

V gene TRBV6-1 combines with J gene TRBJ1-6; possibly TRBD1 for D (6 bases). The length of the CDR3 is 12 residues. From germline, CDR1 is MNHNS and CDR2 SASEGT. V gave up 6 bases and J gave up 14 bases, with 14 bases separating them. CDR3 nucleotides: TGTGCCAGCAGGGGGGCCTCCTTGTCCCTCCACTTT. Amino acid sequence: CASRGASLSLHF.

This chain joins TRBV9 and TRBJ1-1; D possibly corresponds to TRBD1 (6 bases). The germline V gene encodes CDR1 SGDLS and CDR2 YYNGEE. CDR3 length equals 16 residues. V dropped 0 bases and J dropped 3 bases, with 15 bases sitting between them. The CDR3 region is CASSVEAQGLDTEAFF. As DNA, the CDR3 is TGTGCCAGCAGCGTAGAGGCCCAGGGGCTGGACACTGAAGCTTTCTTT. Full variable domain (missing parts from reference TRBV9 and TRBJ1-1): DSGVTQTPKHLITATGQRVTLRCSPRSGDLSVYWYQQSLDQGLQFLIQYYNGEERAKGNILERFSAQQFPDLHSELNLSSLELGDSALYFCASSVEAQGLDTEAFFGQGTRLTVV.

CDR3: CASSLDSGRAIRDEQFF. CDR3 DNA sequence: TGTGCCAGCAGCTTAGATAGCGGGAGGGCCATAAGGGATGAGCAGTTCTTC. The gene calls are TRBV7-2 and TRBJ2-1; 11 bases are shared with TRBD2. In germline, CDR1 is SGHTA, CDR2 FQGNSA. CDR3 length equals 17 residues. With V trimmed by 1 base and J by 8 bases, 10 bases remained unmatched.

Here the CDR3 reads CASSLESGGDNEQFF. CDR3 in DNA: TGTGCCAGCAGCTTAGAGTCCGGGGGGGACAATGAGCAGTTCTTC. This chain uses TRBV7-9 with TRBJ2-1, with 8 bases that match TRBD2. The CDR3 is made up of 15 amino acids. The junction had 4 bases not matched to a gene; V was cut back by 1 base and J by 5 bases. In germline, CDR1 is SEHNR, CDR2 FQNEAQ (reference sequence).

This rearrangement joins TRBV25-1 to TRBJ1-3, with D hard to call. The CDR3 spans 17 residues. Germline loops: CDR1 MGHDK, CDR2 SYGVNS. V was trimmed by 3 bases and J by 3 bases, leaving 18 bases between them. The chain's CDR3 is CASSEESAPRGGNTIYF. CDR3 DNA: TGTGCCAGCAGTGAGGAGTCGGCACCCCGGGGTGGAAACACCATATATTTT.

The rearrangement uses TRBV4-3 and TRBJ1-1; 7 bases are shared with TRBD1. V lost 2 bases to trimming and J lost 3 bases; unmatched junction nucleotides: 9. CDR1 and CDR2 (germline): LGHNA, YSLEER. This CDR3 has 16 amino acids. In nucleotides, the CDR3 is TGCGCCAGCAGCCAACCGGGGACAGCGCGGGACACTGAAGCTTTCTTT. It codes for CASSQPGTARDTEAFF.